The TCR beta chain under discussion was sequenced for a study of control samples from healthy donors and cancer patients. Of note for this clone: One end of the junction varies from germline; a read error may be responsible.

Germline CDR1 and CDR2: MDHEN and SYDVKM. The CDR3 spans 19 residues. Measured with immunoSEQ multiplex PCR; TCRdb has only the in-frame clones, and not every one. The sample carries about 220,000 clones, roughly 94% recorded once. The TCR comes from a man between 50 and 59 years old in good health. Sample: blood. This chain links TRBV28 with TRBJ1-4, with 7 bases that match TRBD1. In DNA form, the CDR3 reads TGTGCCAGCAGCCAACAAATCCCCCTAACGACAGGGATAAATGGAAAACTGTTTTTT. It translates to CASSQQIPLTTGINGKLFF.